This T cell receptor (beta chain) was identified in a study of blood T cells in healthy people across ages. This clonotype was detected a few times. The germline CDR1 and CDR2 sequences are ENHRY and SYGVKD. CDR3 length: 15 residues. J lost 1 base, V lost 2 bases, and 2 bases had no gene match. PCR was performed a second time for about 6 to 12 cycles using a sample-barcoded 5' primer and a J-beta primer mix. The study obtained at least 3 million CDR3-containing paired-end reads from every sample. TCRdb itself ran the 5' RACE reads through MiXCR, one entry per CDR3 protein. The sample consists of more than 1,000,000 distinct CDR3 sequences, about 23% of them appearing once. This sample was also put to use in a study of T cells of mothers and their children.

V and J are TRBV10-3 and TRBJ1-3; 7 bases agree with TRBD1. The source material was blood. This clonotype was obtained from a girl aged 2 to 9 in good health. CDR3 coding DNA: TGTGCCATCAGTGAGGGGACAGCATCTGGAAACACCATATATTTT. Protein product: CAISEGTASGNTIYF.